This is a list of T cell receptor beta chains from one sample in a study of Tregs in tolerant kidney transplant recipients. Libraries were prepared by immunoSEQ multiplex PCR; TCRdb keeps only in-frame clonotypes and omits some of them. The sample holds tens of thousands of clones, less than 90% seen once. This sample comprised CD4+ T cells from blood, obtained before the transplant. Source of these receptors: a human donor who received a combined kidney and bone marrow transplant. Each CDR3 is given with its conserved first and last residue. The D gene is left open where the match is weak. The size field is filled for only some rows; it gives once, few, many or a size class.

V gene	clone size	CDR3 length	J gene	D gene	CDR3 protein	CDR3 DNA
TRBV28	.	12	TRBJ1-1	.	CASSWGTSEAFF	TGTGCCAGCAGTTGGGGGACATCTGAAGCTTTCTTT
TRBV29-1	.	13	TRBJ2-1	TRBD2	CSVGAGGPSEQFF	TGCAGCGTTGGTGCGGGAGGGCCAAGTGAGCAGTTCTTC
TRBV9	.	13	TRBJ1-1	.	CASSGQVGTEAFF	TGTGCCAGCAGCGGGCAGGTGGGCACTGAAGCTTTCTTT
TRBV4-2	.	15	TRBJ1-1	TRBD1	CASSQDRRTGLEAFF	TGTGCCAGCAGCCAAGACCGACGGACAGGGTTGGAAGCTTTCTTT
TRBV2	.	13	TRBJ2-7	TRBD1	CASSGDRVHEQYF	TGTGCCAGCAGCGGAGACAGGGTCCACGAGCAGTACTTC
TRBV28	.	15	TRBJ2-2	.	CASSLPSLNTGELFF	TGTGCCAGCAGTTTACCTAGCTTGAACACCGGGGAGCTGTTTTTT
TRBV5-1	.	14	TRBJ1-1	.	CASSLAQGGAEAFF	TGCGCCAGCAGCTTGGCCCAGGGAGGGGCTGAAGCTTTCTTT
TRBV19	.	14	TRBJ1-1	.	CASRPRPENTEAFF	TGTGCCAGTAGACCTAGGCCCGAGAACACTGAAGCTTTCTTT
TRBV29-1	.	14	TRBJ2-7	.	CSVEVSDRATKQYF	TGCAGCGTTGAGGTATCGGACAGAGCTACGAAGCAGTACTTC
TRBV7-3	.	14	TRBJ2-7	.	CASSLNSGSYEQYF	TGTGCCAGCAGCTTAAACAGTGGATCCTACGAGCAGTACTTC
TRBV5-1	.	14	TRBJ2-2	.	CASSLGGLFGELFF	TGCGCCAGCAGCTTGGGGGGGCTGTTCGGGGAGCTGTTTTTT
TRBV18	.	15	TRBJ1-4	TRBD1	CASSLQGAKDEKLFF	TGTGCCAGCTCACTACAGGGGGCAAAGGATGAAAAACTGTTTTTT
TRBV5-1	.	13	TRBJ2-7	TRBD1	CASSLTGGSEQYF	TGCGCCAGCAGCTTGACAGGGGGCAGTGAGCAGTACTTC
TRBV6-5	once	14	TRBJ2-1	.	CASARGVILNEQFF	TGTGCCTCCGCCAGGGGCGTCATCTTGAATGAGCAGTTCTTC
TRBV9	.	14	TRBJ2-5	TRBD1	CASSARQGVETQYF	TGTGCCAGCAGCGCCAGACAGGGGGTGGAGACCCAGTACTTC
TRBV29-1	.	13	TRBJ1-4	TRBD1	CSVGQGADEKLFF	TGCAGCGTCGGACAGGGGGCCGACGAAAAACTGTTTTTT
TRBV27	.	17	TRBJ2-1	.	CASSYPRGGVSYNEQFF	TGTGCCAGCAGTTACCCCCGAGGGGGGGTCTCCTACAATGAGCAGTTCTTC
TRBV27	.	21	TRBJ2-4	TRBD1	CASRRVRGQYGVDLAKNIQYF	TGTGCCAGCAGACGAGTCAGGGGGCAATATGGAGTGGACCTAGCCAAAAACATTCAGTACTTC
TRBV7-2	.	15	TRBJ2-7	TRBD1	CASSLARTGTYEQYF	TGTGCCAGCAGCTTAGCAAGGACAGGGACCTACGAGCAGTACTTC
TRBV2	.	14	TRBJ2-3	TRBD1	CASTRQGATDTQYF	TGTGCCAGCACCCGACAGGGGGCCACAGATACGCAGTATTTT
TRBV30	.	15	TRBJ1-4	.	CAWSNQAGVQEKLFF	TGTGCCTGGAGTAACCAGGCGGGGGTCCAGGAAAAACTGTTTTTT
TRBV5-1	few	17	TRBJ2-2	.	CASSFGLAIINTGELFF	TGCGCCAGCAGCTTCGGTCTAGCGATCATAAACACCGGGGAGCTGTTTTTT
TRBV19	once	17	TRBJ2-6	TRBD1	CASSMRAGGSGANVLTF	TGTGCCAGTAGTATGAGGGCAGGGGGTTCTGGGGCCAACGTCCTGACTTTC
TRBV7-3	.	18	TRBJ2-1	TRBD2	CASSQGLAGGNYYNEQFF	TGTGCCAGCAGCCAGGGACTAGCGGGAGGCAATTATTACAATGAGCAGTTCTTC
TRBV29-1	.	13	TRBJ1-1	.	CSVEGRRNTEAFF	TGCAGCGTGGAGGGACGGAGGAACACTGAAGCTTTCTTT
TRBV5-5	.	16	TRBJ2-7	TRBD1	CASSLGDRGPDYEQYF	TGTGCCAGCAGCTTGGGCGACAGGGGGCCCGACTACGAGCAGTACTTC
TRBV6-1	.	13	TRBJ1-1	TRBD1	CASIYRGGTEAFF	TGTGCCAGCATTTACAGGGGAGGCACTGAAGCTTTCTTT
TRBV28	.	15	TRBJ2-2	.	CASSLAAGITGELFF	TGTGCCAGCAGTTTAGCGGCGGGTATTACCGGGGAGCTGTTTTTT
TRBV9	.	16	TRBJ2-3	TRBD2	CASSETSASYTDTQYF	TGTGCCAGCAGCGAGACTAGCGCCTCATACACAGATACGCAGTATTTT
TRBV11-3	.	15	TRBJ2-5	TRBD1	CASSPGQGIGETQYF	TGTGCCAGCAGCCCGGGACAGGGGATCGGGGAGACCCAGTACTTC
TRBV6-6	.	15	TRBJ1-5	TRBD1	CASSYAQGAGQPQHF	TGTGCCAGCAGTTACGCCCAGGGGGCAGGACAGCCCCAGCATTTT
TRBV9	.	15	TRBJ2-5	TRBD1	CASSSRQGILETQYF	TGTGCCAGCAGCTCCCGACAGGGGATCCTAGAGACCCAGTACTTC
TRBV27	.	16	TRBJ2-7	.	CASSLSFPGVTYEQYF	TGTGCCAGCAGTTTAAGTTTCCCAGGCGTCACCTACGAGCAGTACTTC